A selection of T cell receptor beta chains follows, all from one sample in a study of blood T cell repertoires in COVID-19. This table comes from immunoSEQ multiplex PCR, and its TCRdb copy is limited to in-frame clones, with some not included. The sample lists some 150,000 clones, 84% seen once, with roughly 7.9% in the top ten. Sequencing used peripheral blood. Source of these receptors: a woman aged 45-65 years in a cohort sampled during active or convalescent COVID-19. Each CDR3 is given with its conserved first and last residue. Fields, in order: V gene, CDR3 protein.

TRBV5-5	CASSEGQGGGYTF
TRBV10-3	CATSSGGGYNEQFF
TRBV19	CASSIGGYYGYTF
TRBV7-6	CASSFIAGTTGELFF
TRBV7-2	CASSWTGTGVEPQHF
TRBV3-1/TRBV3-2	CASSQATQGTGGYTF
TRBV5-1	CASSFVQGGQPQHF
TRBV2	CASSEARLAGGYEQYF
TRBV10-1	CASSESRTSSYNSPLHF
TRBV11-2	CASSDRGFEQYF
TRBV5-6	CASSLDRGYTEAFF
TRBV9	CASSVNPTGTGAYEQYF
TRBV24-1	CATSPGGAFF
TRBV4-2	CASSQDWSSYNEQFF
TRBV11-2	CASSLAAGGPGETQYF
TRBV27	CASMLSGAGETQYF
TRBV11-1	CASSLGGWETQYF
TRBV3-1/TRBV3-2	CASSQQGAVSPLHF
TRBV5-1	CASSNAQGTSYEQYF
TRBV29-1	CSVGAASYGYTF
TRBV10-3	CAISVAGSEQYF